The 30 T cell receptor beta chains given below trace back to one sample, sequenced in a study of CD8 T cells in Susac syndrome. The authors reverse transcribed roughly 0.5 to 1 ug RNA with random hexamers. Each CDR3 protein gets one entry after TCRdb re-called the immunoSEQ multiplex PCR reads with MiXCR. The table has around 160,000 distinct CDR3 sequences, less than 95% seen once. Sequenced sample: CD4+ T cells from PBMCs. The receptors were sampled from a human donor with multiple sclerosis.

This rearrangement joins TRBV19 to TRBJ2-7, with D possibly being TRBD2 (6 bases). There are 15 residues in the CDR3. From germline, CDR1 is LNHDA and CDR2 SQIVND (reference sequence). The ends were cut back, 6 bases at V and 0 bases at J, with 15 bases in the middle. The DNA of the CDR3 is TGTGCCAGTAGCGGTGGCGAAGCGGGCTCCTACGAGCAGTACTTC. The encoded protein is CASSGGEAGSYEQYF.

This clonotype was picked up one time. The rearrangement joins TRBV5-1 to TRBJ2-7; D tentatively fits TRBD1 or TRBD2 (5 bases each). In germline, CDR1 is SGHRS, CDR2 YFSETQ. The CDR3 totals 16 residues. Trimming cost V 0 bases and J 2 bases, with 15 bases left between them. CDR3 sequence (DNA): TGCGCCAGCAGCTTGGCCAGTGGGACCCTTACCTACGAGCAGTACTTC. It specifies CASSLASGTLTYEQYF.

V and J are TRBV5-4 and TRBJ1-1, with D possibly matching TRBD1 (5 bases). From germline, CDR1 is SGHNT and CDR2 YYREEE (reference sequence). The CDR3 has 15 residues. Deletions cut 3 bases from V and 4 bases from J, with 16 bases between. In DNA, the CDR3 is TGTGCCAGCAGCTCCCGCCCTAGGGACCGCACTGAAGCTTTCTTT. It is translated as CASSSRPRDRTEAFF.

The gene calls are TRBV14 and TRBJ1-1; unclear D gene. V was cut by 4 bases and J by 0 bases, with 9 bases left in between. Per germline, CDR1 SGHDN and CDR2 FVKESK. This CDR3 is built from 14 residues. The CDR3 region has the DNA TGTGCCAGCAGCCCCCGACGCATGAACACTGAAGCTTTCTTT. This sequence encodes CASSPRRMNTEAFF.

This chain links TRBV13 with TRBJ2-7; D is uncertain. Trimming took off 0 bases at V and 3 bases at J, with 12 bases between the two ends. Germline CDR1 reads PRHDT; CDR2 reads FYEKMQ (reference sequence). CDR3 length equals 15 residues. CDR3 sequence: CASSLGPGRDYEQYF. Written as DNA, the CDR3 is TGTGCCAGCAGCTTAGGGCCTGGGCGAGACTACGAGCAGTACTTC. Full variable domain (remainder filled in from reference TRBV13 and TRBJ2-7): AAGVIQSPRHLIKEKRETATLKCYPIPRHDTVYWYQQGPGQDPQFLISFYEKMQSDKGSIPDRFSAQQFSDYHSELNMSSLELGDSALYFCASSLGPGRDYEQYFGPGTRLTVT.

The chain employs TRBV5-1 and TRBJ2-1; tentatively, D is TRBD2 (5 bases). The germline V and J ends were trimmed by 1 base and 0 bases, with 11 bases remaining between them. The CDR3 consists of 16 residues. Germline CDR1 and CDR2: SGHRS and YFSETQ. Written as DNA, the CDR3 is TGCGCCAGCAGCTTGCCGCAGACTATCTCCTACAATGAGCAGTTCTTC. It yields the protein CASSLPQTISYNEQFF.

The chain combines TRBV28 with TRBJ2-6, with 12 nucleotides matching TRBD1. V trimming: 5 bases; J trimming: 0 bases; junction bases outside the gene matches: 5. There are 18 residues in the CDR3. Per germline, CDR1 MDHEN and CDR2 SYDVKM. CDR3 loop: CASSLTGQGASGANVLTF. The CDR3, as DNA: TGTGCCAGCAGTCTAACGGGACAGGGGGCCTCTGGGGCCAACGTCCTGACTTTC.

This sequence joins TRBV6-5 and TRBJ2-7, with 11 nucleotides matching TRBD2. The CDR3 totals 15 residues. J lost 2 bases, V lost 7 bases, and 7 bases had no gene match. Germline V gives CDR1 MNHEY, CDR2 SVGAGI. CDR3 DNA: TGTGCCAGCAAGTCCGGGACTAGCGGAACCTACGAGCAGTACTTC. Translation: CASKSGTSGTYEQYF.

The rearrangement links TRBV6-5 to TRBJ2-6; D not resolved. This CDR3 region has 14 residues. Germline V gene data show CDR1 as MNHEY and CDR2 as SVGAGI. The V and J ends lost 7 bases and 2 bases respectively, with 9 bases between them. This chain's CDR3 is CASTQGTGANVLTF. In nucleotides, the CDR3 is TGTGCCAGCACCCAAGGGACTGGGGCCAACGTCCTGACTTTC.

The chain is built from TRBV4-2 and TRBJ1-3, with a tentative D call TRBD1 (6 bases). The CDR3 is 14 amino acids. CDR1 LGHNA and CDR2 YNFKEQ come from the germline V gene. Trimming removed 0 bases at V and 4 bases at J, with 7 bases between. This CDR3 reads CASSQDRGGNTIYF. The CDR3 region has the DNA TGTGCCAGCAGCCAAGACAGGGGAGGAAACACCATATATTTT.

V is TRBV6-6 and J is TRBJ1-2; no reliable D call. This CDR3 contains 15 residues. The ends were cut back, 0 bases at V and 4 bases at J, with 12 bases in the middle. Germline lookup yields CDR1 MNHNY and CDR2 SVGAGI (reference sequence). CDR3 DNA: TGTGCCAGCAGTTACTCGCCAGAGTCGGGCTATGGCTACACCTTC. This translates into CASSYSPESGYGYTF.

The J gene is TRBJ2-1, the V gene TRBV11-2; no reliable D call. Trimming pared 1 base from V and 3 bases from J, leaving 7 bases between. The CDR3 is 14 amino acids. CDR1 SGHAT and CDR2 FQNNGV come from the germline V gene. CDR3 in amino acids: CASSLADLYNEQFF. The CDR3 DNA is TGTGCCAGCAGCTTAGCGGATCTCTACAATGAGCAGTTCTTC.

This chain uses TRBV18 with TRBJ1-1; a weak D match, TRBD1 (6 bases). The CDR3 is made up of 13 amino acids. Per germline, CDR1 KGHSH and CDR2 LQKENI. Trimming removed 6 bases from V and 2 bases from J, with 10 bases in between. The CDR3 DNA reads TGTGCCAGCTCCCGGACAGCTAACACTGAAGCTTTCTTT. Its protein is CASSRTANTEAFF.

This chain joins TRBV11-2 and TRBJ2-7; a weak D match, TRBD2 (5 bases). Deletions cut 5 bases from V and 4 bases from J, with 18 bases between. The CDR3 spans 15 residues. Germline V gene sequence: CDR1 SGHAT, CDR2 FQNNGV. The CDR3 DNA sequence: TGTGCCAGCAGCCCCGGGATCGGCAGACTTTACGAGCAGTACTTC. Its protein product is CASSPGIGRLYEQYF.

The DNA for the CDR3 is TGTGCCAGCAGCGACACTAGCGGGAGCCCCTACGAGCAGTACTTC. Its translation is CASSDTSGSPYEQYF. The J gene is TRBJ2-7, the V gene TRBV3-1, with 11 bases that match TRBD2. The CDR3 has 15 amino acids. Per the germline V gene, CDR1 is LGHDT and CDR2 is YNNKEL (reference sequence). V lost 5 bases, J lost 2 bases, and 5 bases stayed unmatched.

The gene calls are TRBV12-3 or TRBV12-4 and TRBJ2-5, with a possible D match to TRBD2 (5 bases). V was clipped by 5 bases and J by 0 bases, with 10 bases between them. The CDR3 contains 14 residues. The CDR3 nucleotides are TGTGCCAGCAGTGAAGGACTCAACCAAGAGACCCAGTACTTC. Translated, it gives CASSEGLNQETQYF.

The chain carries TRBV30 and TRBJ2-7; 11 nucleotides line up with TRBD2. Looked up from germline, CDR1 is GTSNPN and CDR2 is SVGIG (reference sequence). The CDR3 totals 14 residues. Germline trimming cut 2 bases from V and 3 bases from J; bases unmatched to any gene: 3. This chain's CDR3 is CAWSPGLAVYEQYF. CDR3 coding DNA: TGTGCCTGGAGTCCGGGACTAGCGGTCTACGAGCAGTACTTC.

The rearrangement joins TRBV2 to TRBJ1-6; D gene uncertain. Trimming shortened V by 6 bases and J by 9 bases, and 15 bases separated the two germline ends. The CDR3 has 14 residues. From germline, CDR1 is SNHLY and CDR2 FYNNEI. CDR3 region: CASRTDSRISPLHF. The CDR3 DNA follows: TGTGCCAGCAGGACCGACTCGCGAATTTCACCCCTCCACTTT.

V gene TRBV12-3 or TRBV12-4 combines with J gene TRBJ1-5; D not certain. The length of the CDR3 is 13 residues. Trimming stripped 6 bases from V and 5 bases from J, with 11 bases between. In DNA, the CDR3 is TGTGCCAGCAGCCCCCGATCCCATCAGCCCCAGCATTTT. It specifies CASSPRSHQPQHF.

The chain couples TRBV20-1 to TRBJ1-4, with D maybe TRBD1 (5 bases). V lost 4 bases to trimming and J lost 8 bases, with 17 bases between them. CDR3 length equals 14 residues. CDR1 is DFQATT and CDR2 is SNEGSKA in the germline V gene (reference sequence). The CDR3 DNA reads as TGCAGTGCTACAAAATCGGGGAGGGGAGAAAAACTGTTTTTT. Residues: CSATKSGRGEKLFF.

The V gene is TRBV7-8, the J gene TRBJ1-1, with D uncertain. Germline CDR1 reads SGHVS; CDR2 reads FQNEAQ. Trimming pared 1 base from V and 11 bases from J, leaving 17 bases between. This CDR3 spans 14 amino acids. CDR3 nucleotide sequence: TGTGCCAGCAGCTTAGAAGTAGGCACTCCGAACGCTTTCTTT. It specifies CASSLEVGTPNAFF.

The V gene is TRBV24-1, the J gene TRBJ2-3; D is perhaps TRBD2 (6 bases). CDR1 is KGHDR, CDR2 SFDVKD, per germline. Deletions cut 4 bases from V and 2 bases from J, with 15 bases between. The CDR3 has 16 amino acids. The CDR3: CATSDPNSGATDTQYF. DNA for the CDR3: TGTGCCACCAGTGACCCAAATAGCGGAGCCACAGATACGCAGTATTTT.

This clonotype turned up a few times. The genes are TRBV7-9 and TRBJ1-1; 7 bases match TRBD1. Germline V CDR1 and CDR2: SEHNR, FQNEAQ (reference sequence). The ends lost 6 bases at V and 4 bases at J; junction bases unmatched: 5. There are 13 residues in the CDR3. The CDR3 DNA follows: TGTGCCAGCAGGGGTCAGGGGGGCACTGAAGCTTTCTTT. Its protein product is CASRGQGGTEAFF.

The chain employs TRBV6-6 and TRBJ2-7; possibly TRBD1 or TRBD2 for D (5 bases each). Germline assignment: CDR1 MNHNY and CDR2 SVGAGI (reference sequence). This CDR3 is 15 amino acids long. Trimming left V 6 bases short and J 1 base short, with 16 bases between. The CDR3 bases are TGTGCCAGCAGGAGTGATAGGGACCGATCCTACGAGCAGTACTTC. This encodes CASRSDRDRSYEQYF.

This chain connects TRBV20-1 to TRBJ2-2; no clear D gene. Germline V gene sequence: CDR1 DFQATT, CDR2 SNEGSKA (reference sequence). V was trimmed by 6 bases and J by 6 bases, leaving 11 bases between them. The CDR3 has 12 amino acids. The CDR3 DNA follows: TGCAGTGCCCCGCGGCCCCCCGGGGAGCTGTTTTTT. Protein product: CSAPRPPGELFF.

The CDR3 sequence: CASSREGPNTEAFF. CDR3 coding DNA: TGTGCCAGTTCCCGGGAGGGGCCAAACACTGAAGCTTTCTTT. V and J are TRBV19 and TRBJ1-1; TRBD1 might be the D (5 bases). The germline V and J ends were trimmed by 8 bases and 2 bases, with 15 bases remaining between them. This CDR3 is 14 amino acids long. The germline V gene encodes CDR1 LNHDA and CDR2 SQIVND (reference sequence).

This chain links TRBV5-4 with TRBJ1-2; D is perhaps TRBD1 (6 bases). The V end was cut by 4 bases, the J end by 0 bases, with 13 bases between. Germline V CDR1 and CDR2: SGHNT, YYREEE (reference sequence). The CDR3 sequence is 15 residues long. CDR3 residues: CASSPEWTANYGYTF. The DNA of the CDR3 is TGTGCCAGCAGCCCAGAGTGGACAGCTAACTATGGCTACACCTTC.

CDR3 region: CASSTTGLEQYF. In DNA form, the CDR3 reads TGTGCCAGCTCGACGACAGGGCTCGAGCAGTACTTC. The rearrangement uses TRBV18 and TRBJ2-7; TRBD1 matches 7 bases. V lost 6 bases and J lost 6; bases outside the gene matches: 5. The CDR3 is 12 amino acids. The germline CDR1 and CDR2 sequences are KGHSH and LQKENI.

The chain recombines TRBV12-3 or TRBV12-4 with TRBJ2-6; D may be TRBD2 (6 bases). The CDR3 has 16 amino acids. With 2 bases removed from V and 2 bases from J, the gap between germline ends came to 10 bases. DNA of the CDR3: TGTGCCAGCAGTTTATGGAGGGCTCCTGGGGCCAACGTCCTGACTTTC. It is translated as CASSLWRAPGANVLTF.

V usage is TRBV4-2 and J usage is TRBJ1-2, with 12 bases that match TRBD1. CDR3 length: 18 amino acids. From germline, CDR1 is LGHNA and CDR2 YNFKEQ. Trimming at V came to 1 base and at J to 5 bases, leaving 11 bases not matched to a gene. The CDR3 DNA reads as TGTGCCAGCAGCCAAGTATCTGGAGGGACAGGGGGCTTTTATGGCTACACCTTC. It translates to CASSQVSGGTGGFYGYTF.